This entry features one T cell receptor (beta chain) sequence. J was trimmed by 1 base and V by 0 bases; bases with no gene match: 2. Germline loops: CDR1 MGHRA, CDR2 YSYEKL. The CDR3 is 15 amino acids. Authors' methods: Nucleated cell counts were estimated from reference gene primer amplification. Generated by immunoSEQ multiplex PCR, the TCRdb table keeps only in-frame clones and is missing some. The V and J calls and the clone size are those of that table, but D and trimming were determined from the DNA. This table holds roughly 100,000 clones, 70% to 80% found once. The data belong to a study of blood T cell repertoires in COVID-19.

The sequencing input was peripheral blood. The receptor was derived from a man between 60 and 70 years old with active or convalescent COVID-19. The J gene is TRBJ2-5, the V gene TRBV4-1; 7 bases line up with TRBD1. The CDR3 loop reads CASSQEQGLQETQYF. In nucleotides, the CDR3 is TGCGCCAGCAGCCAAGAACAGGGGCTCCAAGAGACCCAGTACTTC.